Each of the 27 T cell receptor beta chains below was sequenced from the same sample in a study of T cell responses to AZD1222 COVID-19 vaccine. Method: immunoSEQ multiplex PCR; TCRdb's copy keeps in-frame clones and lacks some. The sample contains 110,000 to 150,000 clones, 90% of which appear only once. The sequencing used peripheral blood, collected on day 0 of AZD1222 vaccination. The receptor set was obtained from an adult in good health.

The chain recombines TRBV11-2 with TRBJ2-7, with 9 bases matching TRBD2. The CDR3 spans 15 residues. Germline CDR1 and CDR2: SGHAT and FQNNGV. V shed 3 bases, J shed 0 bases, and the junction held 3 bases outside the gene matches. Here the CDR3 reads CASSFSREGSYEQYF. CDR3 in DNA: TGTGCCAGCAGCTTCTCGCGGGAGGGCTCCTACGAGCAGTACTTC.

The chain couples TRBV27 to TRBJ2-3; 8 bases match TRBD1. The CDR3 consists of 17 residues. Germline-derived CDR1 and CDR2 are MNHEY and SMNVEV (reference sequence). Losses at the gene ends were 6 bases for V and 5 bases for J; bases not matched to a gene: 16. The CDR3 bases are TGTGCCAGCAGACCCGGGACAGGAGCGGCATTAGTAGATACGCAGTATTTT. This translates into CASRPGTGAALVDTQYF.

The chain uses TRBV19 and TRBJ1-2; D is uncertain. Germline CDR1 is LNHDA and CDR2 is SQIVND (reference sequence). Trimming left V 7 bases short and J 2 bases short, with 14 bases between. This CDR3 spans 14 amino acids. CDR3 region: CASTSWRANYGYTF. CDR3 DNA sequence: TGTGCCAGTACTTCCTGGAGGGCCAACTATGGCTACACCTTC.

This clone has a count of ten or more. V is TRBV7-2 and J is TRBJ2-7, with D perhaps matching TRBD1 or TRBD2 (6 bases each). V was clipped by 7 bases and J by 5 bases, with 18 bases between them. The CDR3 loop spans 14 amino acids. Germline V gene sequence: CDR1 SGHTA, CDR2 FQGNSA. The CDR3 is CASKHYGGRHEQYF. CDR3 nucleotides: TGTGCCAGCAAACATTATGGGGGGCGCCACGAGCAGTACTTC.

This clone was detected once. This chain uses TRBV29-1 with TRBJ1-2, with a possible D match to TRBD1 (6 bases). The germline V gene encodes CDR1 SQVTM and CDR2 ANQGSEA. The CDR3 covers 12 residues. Trimming removed 4 bases from V and 7 bases from J, with 13 bases in between. This CDR3 reads CSVAGGVSGYTF. As DNA, the CDR3 is TGCAGCGTTGCCGGGGGCGTTTCTGGCTACACCTTC. Drawing the rest from reference TRBV29-1 and TRBJ1-2, the complete variable domain is SAVISQKPSRDICQRGTSLTIQCQVDSQVTMMFWYRQQPGQSLTLIATANQGSEATYESGFVIDKFPISRPNLTFSTLTVSNMSPEDSSIYLCSVAGGVSGYTFGSGTRLTVV.

The rearrangement uses TRBV19 and TRBJ2-6; D gene uncertain. V was shortened by 7 bases and J by 0 bases, with 10 bases between the two germline ends. Germline lookup yields CDR1 LNHDA and CDR2 SQIVND (reference sequence). The CDR3 loop spans 15 amino acids. CDR3 nucleotides: TGTGCCAGTACCCTGCAACCCTCTGGGGCCAACGTCCTGACTTTC. Protein: CASTLQPSGANVLTF.

The V gene is TRBV29-1, the J gene TRBJ1-2; 8 bases align to TRBD1. The trim removed 7 bases at V and 3 bases at J, leaving 1 base unmatched. Germline lookup yields CDR1 SQVTM and CDR2 ANQGSEA. This CDR3 is 11 amino acids long. CDR3 DNA sequence: TGCAGCGCGACAGGGGACTATGGCTACACCTTC. This translates into CSATGDYGYTF.

The chain has TRBV19 and TRBJ1-2; TRBD1 matches 7 bases. V gave up 3 bases and J gave up 4 bases; unmatched junction bases: 14. Germline values: CDR1 LNHDA, CDR2 SQIVND (reference sequence). The CDR3 has 17 residues. CDR3 sequence (DNA): TGTGCCAGTAGTATGGGGGCGGGACAGAGCCGGTCCTATGGCTACACCTTC. Its translation: CASSMGAGQSRSYGYTF. Full variable domain (outside the CDR3, taken from reference TRBV19 and TRBJ1-2): DGGITQSPKYLFRKEGQNVTLSCEQNLNHDAMYWYRQDPGQGLRLIYYSQIVNDFQKGDIAEGYSVSREKKESFPLTVTSAQKNPTAFYLCASSMGAGQSRSYGYTFGSGTRLTVV.

The rearrangement joins TRBV12-3 or TRBV12-4 to TRBJ1-2; a weak D match, TRBD1 (6 bases). This CDR3 spans 13 amino acids. Deletions cut 3 bases from V and 4 bases from J, with 9 bases between. For the CDR3, the DNA is TGTGCCAGCAGTTTGGGCAGGGGCTATGGCTACACCTTC. It translates to CASSLGRGYGYTF.

This chain links TRBV5-6 with TRBJ1-1; TRBD1 matches at 12 bases. The CDR3 spans 17 residues. V shed 0 bases, J shed 0 bases, and the junction held 3 bases outside the gene matches. Germline V gene sequence: CDR1 SGHDT, CDR2 YYEEEE. CDR3 residues: CASSLGGQGALNTEAFF. CDR3 nucleotides: TGTGCCAGCAGCTTGGGGGGACAGGGGGCTTTGAACACTGAAGCTTTCTTT.

In its sample, this clone was seen once. V is TRBV5-1 and J is TRBJ1-4; D gene uncertain. The V and J ends lost 0 bases and 0 bases respectively, with 15 bases between them. CDR3 length equals 18 residues. Germline CDR1 and CDR2: SGHRS and YFSETQ. The CDR3 coding sequence is TGCGCCAGCAGCTTGGTCCCCCCAGGACCATCAACTAATGAAAAACTGTTTTTT. Translation gives CASSLVPPGPSTNEKLFF.

The V call is TRBV7-2, the J call TRBJ1-2; 8 bases line up with TRBD1. CDR3 length: 16 residues. Germline CDR1 is SGHTA and CDR2 is FQGNSA. V lost 5 bases, J lost 2 bases, and 10 bases stayed unmatched. CDR3 in DNA: TGTGCCAGCAGCCGTAAATCGACAGGGGCCAACTATGGCTACACCTTC. Amino acids: CASSRKSTGANYGYTF.

The chain links TRBV7-2 to TRBJ2-3, with 10 bases that match TRBD2. After removal of 8 bases from V and 2 bases from J, the junction contained 7 bases not matched to a gene. CDR1 is SGHTA and CDR2 is FQGNSA in the germline V gene. This CDR3 is 15 amino acids long. This chain's CDR3 is CASGLAGVDTDTQYF. The DNA for the CDR3 is TGTGCCAGCGGGCTAGCGGGGGTCGACACAGATACGCAGTATTTT.

The CDR3 is CASSAREGRGYTF. In DNA form, the CDR3 reads TGTGCCAGCAGCGCCAGGGAGGGACGAGGCTACACCTTC. The J gene is TRBJ1-2, the V gene TRBV6-5; a possible D gene is TRBD1 (5 bases). This CDR3 is built from 13 residues. Germline CDR1 and CDR2: MNHEY and SVGAGI. Trimming left V 6 bases short and J 8 bases short, with 16 bases between.

This chain uses TRBV15 with TRBJ1-3, with D hard to call. Germline V gene data show CDR1 as LNHNV and CDR2 as YYDKDF (reference sequence). The CDR3 contains 15 residues. V gave up 3 bases and J gave up 0 bases, with 9 bases separating them. This CDR3 is CATSSRYDSGNTIYF. CDR3 nucleotide sequence: TGTGCCACCAGCAGCAGATACGACTCTGGAAACACCATATATTTT.

CDR3 residues: CASSHGTSLFYGYTF. For the CDR3, the DNA is TGTGCCAGTAGTCACGGGACAAGTTTGTTTTATGGCTACACCTTC. The chain carries TRBV19 and TRBJ1-2; maybe TRBD1 (6 bases). The length of the CDR3 is 15 residues. In germline, CDR1 is LNHDA, CDR2 SQIVND (reference sequence). V shed 5 bases and J shed 5 bases, with 18 bases lying between them.

V is TRBV7-2 and J is TRBJ1-5; perhaps TRBD1 as D (5 bases). The CDR3 has 14 amino acids. Germline V gene lookup returns CDR1 SGHTA and CDR2 FQGNSA. Trimming took off 10 bases at V and 9 bases at J, with 22 bases between the two ends. CDR3 sequence: CATQPGRDFGPQHF. CDR3 nucleotides: TGTGCCACTCAACCGGGACGGGACTTCGGGCCCCAGCATTTT.

The V call is TRBV5-1, the J call TRBJ2-5, with a possible D match to TRBD1 (8 bases). The CDR3 loop spans 15 amino acids. Trimming pared 0 bases from V and 5 bases from J, leaving 14 bases between. The germline gives CDR1 SGHRS, CDR2 YFSETQ. CDR3: CASSLGDRREETQYF. CDR3 DNA: TGCGCCAGCAGCTTGGGGGACAGGCGGGAGGAGACCCAGTACTTC.

This chain's CDR3 is CSASGGTVNQPQHF. CDR3 nucleotide sequence: TGCAGTGCTAGTGGGGGGACAGTCAATCAGCCCCAGCATTTT. This chain uses TRBV20-1 with TRBJ1-5, with 7 bases matching TRBD1. CDR1 DFQATT and CDR2 SNEGSKA come from the germline V gene (reference sequence). There are 14 residues in the CDR3. V trimming: 3 bases; J trimming: 3 bases; junction bases outside the gene matches: 5.

The chain employs TRBV2 and TRBJ1-2, with D tentatively TRBD1 (6 bases). This CDR3 contains 18 residues. Per germline, CDR1 SNHLY and CDR2 FYNNEI. Trimming removed 4 bases from V and 4 bases from J, with 25 bases in between. CDR3 DNA sequence: TGTGCCAGCAGTGGCCCCCCGGACCCAGCAGGGGAGGGCTATGGCTACACCTTC. Translation: CASSGPPDPAGEGYGYTF.

The chain employs TRBV21-1 and TRBJ1-3. TRBV21-1 is labeled a pseudogene. The CDR3 is made up of 17 amino acids. The CDR3 coding sequence is TGTGCCAGCAGCGAAACTCCCAGGACTCTCTCTGGAAACACCATATATTTT. Its translation is CASSETPRTLSGNTIYF.

V usage is TRBV27 and J usage is TRBJ2-1; D is uncertain. Germline V gene lookup returns CDR1 MNHEY and CDR2 SMNVEV (reference sequence). The CDR3 has 14 residues. Trimming left V 3 bases short and J 4 bases short, with 10 bases between. Here the CDR3 DNA reads TGTGCCAGCAGTTTTGGATCTGGATACAATGAGCAGTTCTTC. This sequence encodes CASSFGSGYNEQFF.

The chain links TRBV7-9 to TRBJ1-2, with D unclear. The CDR3 totals 14 residues. V lost 7 bases and J 6 bases, leaving 18 bases between the germline ends. Germline V gene data show CDR1 as SEHNR and CDR2 as FQNEAQ (reference sequence). Here the CDR3 DNA reads TGTGCCAGCACCGTACTGACATCATCCCATGGCTACACCTTC. This translates into CASTVLTSSHGYTF.

This rearrangement joins TRBV27 to TRBJ2-1; 8 bases agree with TRBD2. In germline, CDR1 is MNHEY, CDR2 SMNVEV (reference sequence). J was trimmed by 8 bases and V by 1 base; bases with no gene match: 10. The CDR3 consists of 16 residues. The CDR3 DNA reads TGTGCCAGCAGTTTATTTACCGGGACTAGAGGCGATGAGCAGTTCTTC. It is translated as CASSLFTGTRGDEQFF.

This clone was counted once. The chain carries TRBV19 and TRBJ1-5; D is possibly TRBD1 (6 bases). Deletions cut 5 bases from V and 0 bases from J, with 14 bases between. The CDR3 spans 16 residues. CDR1 and CDR2 (germline): LNHDA, SQIVND (reference sequence). The CDR3 DNA sequence: TGTGCCAGTAGTTCAAGGGGGACAACTAGCAATCAGCCCCAGCATTTT. Translation gives CASSSRGTTSNQPQHF.

The chain uses TRBV5-1 and TRBJ2-5, with 7 bases aligning to TRBD1. CDR1 is SGHRS and CDR2 is YFSETQ in the germline V gene. CDR3 size: 15 residues. Germline trimming cut 0 bases from V and 3 bases from J; bases unmatched to any gene: 5. CDR3 region: CASSLVGQWEETQYF. Written as DNA, the CDR3 is TGCGCCAGCAGCTTGGTGGGACAGTGGGAAGAGACCCAGTACTTC.

The chain uses TRBV12-3 or TRBV12-4 and TRBJ1-2, with D maybe TRBD1 (5 bases). This CDR3 has 13 amino acids. The germline V and J ends were trimmed by 5 bases and 5 bases, with 12 bases remaining between them. The CDR3 loop is CASSVGRNYGYTF. The CDR3 region has the DNA TGTGCCAGCAGTGTGGGACGAAATTATGGCTACACCTTC.